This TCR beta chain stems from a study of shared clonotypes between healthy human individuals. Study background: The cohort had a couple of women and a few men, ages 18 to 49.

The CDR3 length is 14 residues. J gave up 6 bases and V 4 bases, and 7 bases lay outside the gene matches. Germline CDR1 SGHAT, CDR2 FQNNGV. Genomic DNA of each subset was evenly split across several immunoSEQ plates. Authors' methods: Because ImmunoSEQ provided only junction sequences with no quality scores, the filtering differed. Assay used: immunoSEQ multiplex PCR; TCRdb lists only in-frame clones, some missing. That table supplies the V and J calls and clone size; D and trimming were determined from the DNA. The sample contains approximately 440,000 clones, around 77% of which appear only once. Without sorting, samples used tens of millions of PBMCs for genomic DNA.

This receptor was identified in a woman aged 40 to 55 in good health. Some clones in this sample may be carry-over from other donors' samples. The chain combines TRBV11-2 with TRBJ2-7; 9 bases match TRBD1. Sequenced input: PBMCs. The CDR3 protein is CASSSTGTGLEQYF. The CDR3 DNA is TGTGCCAGCAGCTCGACCGGGACAGGGCTCGAGCAGTACTTC.